The rows below give T cell receptor beta chains drawn from one sample of a study of neoadjuvant anti-PD-1 for oral cavity cancer. Produced via immunoSEQ multiplex PCR; TCRdb's table is partial and in-frame only. Counted here are about 23,000 clones, 27% occurring once; the ten biggest clones make up 15% to 20%. The sample in question was tumor tissue, obtained after nivolumab (anti-PD-1) treatment. The receptors were gathered from a person between 35 and 79 years old with oral cavity squamous cell carcinoma. Each CDR3 is given with its conserved first and last residue. The D gene is left open where the match is weak. Size is stated for part of the rows, as once, few or many counts, or as a class when the clone is expanded.

J gene | V gene | clone size | D gene | CDR3 protein | CDR3 DNA
TRBJ2-2 | TRBV6-6 | few | . | CASRLEGGELFF | TGTGCCAGCAGATTAGAAGGCGGGGAGCTGTTTTTT
TRBJ1-2 | TRBV13 | . | . | CASSLNPGVYGYTF | TGTGCCAGCAGCTTAAATCCAGGGGTCTATGGCTACACCTTC
TRBJ2-1 | TRBV6-5 | many | TRBD2 | CASSLSGSGEQFF | TGTGCCAGCAGTCTTAGCGGGAGCGGTGAGCAGTTCTTC
TRBJ1-5 | TRBV2 | . | . | CASTTGPDQPQHF | TGTGCCAGCACCACAGGGCCGGACCAGCCCCAGCATTTT
TRBJ1-1 | TRBV6-5 | . | TRBD1 | CASSDRENTEAFF | TGTGCCAGCAGCGACAGGGAGAACACTGAAGCTTTCTTT
TRBJ2-5 | TRBV6-1 | few | . | CASTLGGSIQETQYF | TGTGCCAGCACCCTAGGGGGTTCCATACAAGAGACCCAGTACTTC
TRBJ2-5 | TRBV19 | . | TRBD1 | CASGQAGLAQYF | TGTGCCAGCGGACAGGCCGGATTGGCCCAGTACTTC
TRBJ2-3 | TRBV4-2 | few | . | CASSQANTDTQYF | TGTGCCAGCAGCCAAGCTAACACAGATACGCAGTATTTT
TRBJ1-1 | TRBV2 | many | TRBD1 | CASRRTGSEAFF | TGTGCCAGCAGAAGGACAGGGTCTGAAGCTTTCTTT
TRBJ1-1 | TRBV11-3 | . | TRBD1 | CASTHRGKENTEAFF | TGTGCCAGCACCCACAGGGGAAAAGAGAACACTGAAGCTTTCTTT
TRBJ1-1 | TRBV29-1 | . | . | CSVVQGRITEAFF | TGCAGCGTTGTGCAGGGGCGGATTACTGAAGCTTTCTTT